This is a list of T cell receptor beta chains from one sample in a study of blood T cell repertoires in COVID-19. Sequencing was performed with immunoSEQ multiplex PCR; in TCRdb, only in-frame clones are kept and a portion is missing. The data contain some 38,000 clones, less than 90% of them singletons. Sample: peripheral blood. These receptors were obtained from a man aged 55 to 69 with COVID-19, enrolled during active disease. The CDR3 runs from the conserved cysteine through the conserved F or W. A D gene is named only where the DNA matches it firmly. The size entry is marked missing in some rows and otherwise reads once, few, many or a size class.

D	V	J	size	DNA	CDR3
NA	TRBV7-2	TRBJ1-5	NA	TGTGCCAGCAGCTTAAGATTCGGGGATCAGCCCCAGCATTTT	CASSLRFGDQPQHF
NA	TRBV19	TRBJ1-2	NA	TGTGCCAGTAGCCGAAGACAGGACCGGTCGTATGGCTACACCTTC	CASSRRQDRSYGYTF
NA	TRBV1	TRBJ1-2	NA	TGCACCAGCAGCCAAGGGACAGGGGGAGATGGCTACACCTTC	CTSSQGTGGDGYTF
NA	TRBV27	TRBJ1-1	NA	TGTGCCAGCAGTTTGTCTAGAGACACTGAAGCTTTCTTT	CASSLSRDTEAFF
TRBD1	TRBV5-1	TRBJ2-5	NA	TGCGCCAGCAGCTTCGGGACAGGCCGAAATTCCCAGTACTTC	CASSFGTGRNSQYF
NA	TRBV6-5	TRBJ1-2	NA	TGTGCCAGCAGTTCATGGGACACCGGCCTATGGGGCTACACCTTC	CASSSWDTGLWGYTF
TRBD1	TRBV6-5	TRBJ1-6	NA	TGTGCCAGCAGTTACCGACAGGGCCCCAATTCACCCCTCCACTTT	CASSYRQGPNSPLHF
NA	TRBV28	TRBJ2-3	NA	TGTGCCAGCAGTTTTTCGCGGGGCGCCACAGATACGCAGTATTTT	CASSFSRGATDTQYF
TRBD1	TRBV6-5	TRBJ2-1	NA	TGTGCCAGCAGGCCCGGGACAGGGGGCCGAAATGAGCAGTTCTTC	CASRPGTGGRNEQFF
NA	TRBV5-1	TRBJ1-6	NA	TGCGCCAGCAGCCCCGAGGGAGGACGCCTTGGTTCACCCCTCCACTTT	CASSPEGGRLGSPLHF
NA	TRBV11-1	TRBJ2-2	NA	TGTGCCAGCAGCTTAAACAGGGTCGACACCGGGGAGCTGTTTTTT	CASSLNRVDTGELFF
TRBD1	TRBV28	TRBJ2-7	NA	TGTGCCAGCAGTCCCCCCGGACAGGGGGCTCGGGAGCAGTACTTC	CASSPPGQGAREQYF
TRBD1	TRBV6-1	TRBJ1-5	NA	TGTGCCAGCAGTGGACAGGGAATGGCATGGTTTCGCAATCAGCCCCAGCATTTT	CASSGQGMAWFRNQPQHF
TRBD1	TRBV4-3	TRBJ1-2	NA	TGCGCCAGCAGCGGGGACAGGGGAGCTAACTATGGCTACACCTTC	CASSGDRGANYGYTF
TRBD2	TRBV7-3	TRBJ2-1	NA	TGTGCCAGCAGCCTGGGGACTAGCGTACGAGGGAATGAGCAGTTCTTC	CASSLGTSVRGNEQFF
NA	TRBV3-1/TRBV3-2	TRBJ1-1	once	TGTGCCAGCAGCTACCATGAGGGGCGGGAGACTGAAGCTTTCTTT	CASSYHEGRETEAFF
TRBD2	TRBV7-8	TRBJ2-7	few	TGTGCCAGCAGCTCCGTAGCGGGAGGGCAAGGCGAGCAGTACTTC	CASSSVAGGQGEQYF
TRBD1	TRBV5-1	TRBJ2-5	NA	TGCGCCAGCAGCCAGGGACAGGGGGTTCAAGAGACCCAGTACTTC	CASSQGQGVQETQYF
NA	TRBV10-1	TRBJ1-1	NA	TGCGCCAGCAGGTCGACAGCCAACACTGAAGCTTTCTTT	CASRSTANTEAFF
TRBD1	TRBV4-3	TRBJ2-7	NA	TGCGCCAGCAGCCAAGAGGTCGGGACAGTCTACGAGCAGTACTTC	CASSQEVGTVYEQYF
TRBD2	TRBV5-1	TRBJ2-2	NA	TGCGCCAGCAGCCTAGCGGGAGCTAACACCGGGGAGCTGTTTTTT	CASSLAGANTGELFF
NA	TRBV27	TRBJ1-1	NA	TGTGCCAGCAGTTTATCGGTCAGGATCATGAACACTGAAGCTTTCTTT	CASSLSVRIMNTEAFF
TRBD1	TRBV18	TRBJ1-2	once	TGTGCCAGCTCACCAGGGACAGGGGGTGCCTATGGCTACACCTTC	CASSPGTGGAYGYTF
TRBD1	TRBV4-3	TRBJ1-2	once	TGCGCCAGCAGCCAAGGGCGGACAGGGGGAATAACTAACTATGGCTACACCTTC	CASSQGRTGGITNYGYTF
TRBD1	TRBV12-5	TRBJ2-6	NA	TGTGCTAGTGGTGCCGGGACAGGGGGCGCCGGGGCCAACGTCCTGACTTTC	CASGAGTGGAGANVLTF
NA	TRBV12-3/TRBV12-4	TRBJ1-2	NA	TGTGCCAGCAGTTTTTATAACTATGGCTACACCTTC	CASSFYNYGYTF
TRBD1	TRBV28	TRBJ1-5	NA	TGTGCCAGCAGTCGGACAGGTATGGGCAATCAGCCCCAGCATTTT	CASSRTGMGNQPQHF
NA	TRBV28	TRBJ2-2	NA	TGTGCCAGCAGTCCCCCTGCAAGCGGGCACGCGAACACCGGGGAGCTGTTTTTT	CASSPPASGHANTGELFF
NA	TRBV6-1	TRBJ1-3	NA	TGTGCCAGCAGTGAAATGAGCTACTCTGGAAACACCATATATTTT	CASSEMSYSGNTIYF
NA	TRBV6-6	TRBJ2-5	NA	NA	CASSPDRFETQYFGPPETQYF
NA	TRBV18	TRBJ1-2	NA	TGTGCCAGCTCACCAGGGCAGGGCGTCTATGGCTACACCTTC	CASSPGQGVYGYTF
NA	TRBV19	TRBJ2-1	NA	TGTGCCAGTAGTACGCAAGTTGGGCTAGCTGGTGAGCAGTTCTTC	CASSTQVGLAGEQFF
NA	TRBV5-1	TRBJ1-4	NA	TGCGCCAGCAGCTTTCAGGGAACTAATGAAAAACTGTTTTTT	CASSFQGTNEKLFF
NA	TRBV14	TRBJ1-1	NA	TGTGCCAGCAGCCGCACACAGGGTCGCGACACTGAAGCTTTCTTT	CASSRTQGRDTEAFF
NA	TRBV7-9	TRBJ1-5	NA	TGTGCCAGCAGCCGGGGGGGAGGTGAAAGTCAGCCCCAGCATTTT	CASSRGGGESQPQHF
NA	TRBV5-5	TRBJ1-4	NA	TGTGCCAGCAGCTTGGGGAGTAATGAAAAACTGTTTTTT	CASSLGSNEKLFF
TRBD1	TRBV10-1	TRBJ1-1	NA	TGCGCCAGCAGTGAGGGACAGGGGAAAACTGAAGCTTTCTTT	CASSEGQGKTEAFF
TRBD1	TRBV2	TRBJ1-1	NA	TGTGCCAGCCCTCCGGACAGGGAAGCTTTCTTT	CASPPDREAFF
NA	TRBV19	TRBJ1-4	once	TGTGCCAGTAGTAACCCGGGGGACGTGGAAAAACTGTTTTTT	CASSNPGDVEKLFF
NA	TRBV4-1	TRBJ2-2	NA	TGCGCCAGCAGCCATCAGGGGAAAACTGGGGAGCTGTTTTTT	CASSHQGKTGELFF
TRBD1	TRBV30	TRBJ1-6	few	TGTGCCTGGAGTCAGCAGGGGGCTAATTCACCCCTCCACTTT	CAWSQQGANSPLHF